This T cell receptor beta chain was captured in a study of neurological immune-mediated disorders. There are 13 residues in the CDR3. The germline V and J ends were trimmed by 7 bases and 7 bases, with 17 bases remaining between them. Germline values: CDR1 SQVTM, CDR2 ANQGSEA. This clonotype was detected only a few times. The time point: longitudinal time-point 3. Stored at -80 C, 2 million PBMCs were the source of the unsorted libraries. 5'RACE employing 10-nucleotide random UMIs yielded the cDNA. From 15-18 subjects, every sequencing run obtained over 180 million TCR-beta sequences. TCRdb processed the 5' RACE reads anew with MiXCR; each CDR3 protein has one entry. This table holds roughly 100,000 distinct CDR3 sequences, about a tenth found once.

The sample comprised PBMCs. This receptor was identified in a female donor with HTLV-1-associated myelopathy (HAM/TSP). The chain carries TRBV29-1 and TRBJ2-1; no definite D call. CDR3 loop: CSARGAQSNEQFF. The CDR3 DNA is TGCAGCGCAAGAGGCGCCCAGTCAAATGAGCAGTTCTTC.